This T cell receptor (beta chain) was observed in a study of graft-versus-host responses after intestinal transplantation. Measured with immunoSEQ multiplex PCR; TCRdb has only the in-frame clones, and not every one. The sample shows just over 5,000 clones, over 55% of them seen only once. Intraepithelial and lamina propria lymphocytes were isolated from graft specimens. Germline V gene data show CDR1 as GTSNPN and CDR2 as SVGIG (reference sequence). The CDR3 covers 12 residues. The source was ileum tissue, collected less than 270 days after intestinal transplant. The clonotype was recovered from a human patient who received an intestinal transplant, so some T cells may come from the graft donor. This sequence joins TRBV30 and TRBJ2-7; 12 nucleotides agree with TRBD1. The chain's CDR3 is CAGGQGAYEQYF. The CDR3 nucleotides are TGTGCGGGGGGACAGGGGGCGTACGAGCAGTACTTC.